These T cell receptor beta chains were read from a single sample in a study of blood T cell repertoires in COVID-19. Sequencing used immunoSEQ multiplex PCR; TCRdb keeps in-frame clones, though not all of them. The repertoire holds about 280,000 clones, with 87% as singletons. The specimen sequenced was PBMCs or T cells enriched from blood (not recorded which). The receptors shown here come from a woman in her thirties or forties who had recovered from COVID-19. The CDR3 runs from the conserved cysteine through the conserved F or W. The order of the fields is D gene, V gene, clone size, J gene, CDR3 protein, CDR3 DNA. A D gene is named only where the DNA matches it firmly. A clone size is listed for some rows: how often the clone was seen (once, few, many), or a class if it is expanded.

D gene: .; V gene: TRBV2; clone size: once; J gene: TRBJ2-7; CDR3 protein: CASRNGGTYEQYF; CDR3 DNA: TGTGCCAGCAGAAACGGCGGAACCTACGAGCAGTACTTC
D gene: TRBD2; V gene: TRBV5-1; clone size: .; J gene: TRBJ2-7; CDR3 protein: CASSLAASGAYEQYF; CDR3 DNA: TGCGCCAGCAGCTTGGCGGCTAGCGGGGCCTACGAGCAGTACTTC
D gene: TRBD1; V gene: TRBV7-3; clone size: .; J gene: TRBJ2-3; CDR3 protein: CASSDRGQFTDTQYF; CDR3 DNA: TGTGCCAGCAGCGATAGGGGACAGTTCACAGATACGCAGTATTTT
D gene: TRBD1; V gene: TRBV19; clone size: .; J gene: TRBJ2-1; CDR3 protein: CASNPGQLHEQFF; CDR3 DNA: TGTGCCAGTAATCCGGGACAGTTACATGAGCAGTTCTTC
D gene: TRBD2; V gene: TRBV9; clone size: .; J gene: TRBJ2-6; CDR3 protein: CASSVAGGAGANVLTF; CDR3 DNA: TGTGCCAGCAGCGTCGCGGGAGGGGCTGGGGCCAACGTCCTGACTTTC
D gene: .; V gene: TRBV27; clone size: .; J gene: TRBJ2-2; CDR3 protein: CASSPPQGATNTGELFF; CDR3 DNA: TGTGCCAGCAGTCCGCCCCAGGGCGCAACGAACACCGGGGAGCTGTTTTTT
D gene: .; V gene: TRBV30; clone size: .; J gene: TRBJ1-4; CDR3 protein: CAWSGQATTNEKLFF; CDR3 DNA: TGTGCCTGGAGTGGGCAGGCGACAACTAATGAAAAACTGTTTTTT
D gene: TRBD1; V gene: TRBV7-8; clone size: .; J gene: TRBJ2-7; CDR3 protein: CASSLPGQGGYEQYF; CDR3 DNA: TGTGCCAGCAGCCTGCCGGGACAGGGTGGGTACGAGCAGTACTTC
D gene: TRBD1; V gene: TRBV3-1/TRBV3-2; clone size: .; J gene: TRBJ2-7; CDR3 protein: CASSSQFTGTGGGEQYF; CDR3 DNA: TGTGCCAGCAGCTCGCAATTCACCGGGACAGGGGGCGGCGAGCAGTACTTC
D gene: TRBD2; V gene: TRBV10-1; clone size: .; J gene: TRBJ2-5; CDR3 protein: CASSEGLAGGTQYF; CDR3 DNA: TGCGCCAGCAGTGAGGGACTAGCGGGAGGGACCCAGTACTTC
D gene: .; V gene: TRBV5-1; clone size: .; J gene: TRBJ2-2; CDR3 protein: CASKGTGTNTGELFF; CDR3 DNA: TGCGCCAGCAAGGGAACAGGGACGAACACCGGGGAGCTGTTTTTT
D gene: TRBD1; V gene: TRBV2; clone size: .; J gene: TRBJ2-3; CDR3 protein: CASSRDRGPDTQYF; CDR3 DNA: TGTGCCAGCAGCCGGGACAGGGGGCCTGATACGCAGTATTTT
D gene: .; V gene: TRBV28; clone size: .; J gene: TRBJ2-7; CDR3 protein: CASSLGRVSHEQYF; CDR3 DNA: TGTGCCAGCAGTTTGGGCAGGGTTTCTCACGAGCAGTACTTC
D gene: .; V gene: TRBV23-1; clone size: .; J gene: TRBJ1-5; CDR3 protein: CASSQSLQDGFQPQHF; CDR3 DNA: TGCGCCAGCAGTCAATCGCTGCAGGATGGATTTCAGCCCCAGCATTTT
D gene: TRBD2; V gene: TRBV13; clone size: .; J gene: TRBJ2-3; CDR3 protein: CASSTPQGGLAESDTQYF; CDR3 DNA: TGTGCCAGCAGCACACCGCAGGGGGGACTAGCGGAGTCAGATACGCAGTATTTT
D gene: TRBD2; V gene: TRBV25-1; clone size: few; J gene: TRBJ2-5; CDR3 protein: CASSEPGLAGETQYF; CDR3 DNA: TGTGCCAGCAGTGAACCTGGACTAGCGGGAGAGACCCAGTACTTC
D gene: .; V gene: TRBV11-2; clone size: .; J gene: TRBJ2-7; CDR3 protein: CASSLERGSLSYEQYF; CDR3 DNA: TGTGCCAGCAGCTTAGAACGGGGTAGCCTTTCGTACGAGCAGTACTTC
D gene: TRBD2; V gene: TRBV15; clone size: .; J gene: TRBJ2-7; CDR3 protein: CATSRSSSGGSSYEQYF; CDR3 DNA: TGTGCCACCAGCAGGTCTTCTAGCGGGGGTAGCTCCTACGAGCAGTACTTC
D gene: .; V gene: TRBV5-1; clone size: .; J gene: TRBJ2-7; CDR3 protein: CASSFPDSPYEQYF; CDR3 DNA: TGCGCCAGCAGCTTCCCGGACAGCCCCTACGAGCAGTACTTC
D gene: TRBD1; V gene: TRBV27; clone size: .; J gene: TRBJ1-4; CDR3 protein: CASSHIGTGGEKLFF; CDR3 DNA: TGTGCCAGCAGCCACATCGGGACAGGGGGAGAAAAACTGTTTTTT
D gene: .; V gene: TRBV7-2; clone size: once; J gene: TRBJ2-7; CDR3 protein: CASSSGASAGEQYF; CDR3 DNA: TGTGCCAGCAGCTCGGGTGCTAGCGCCGGTGAGCAGTACTTC
D gene: TRBD2; V gene: TRBV4-3; clone size: .; J gene: TRBJ2-7; CDR3 protein: CASSLAETSGPYEQYF; CDR3 DNA: TGCGCCAGCAGCCTCGCTGAGACTAGCGGACCCTACGAGCAGTACTTC
D gene: TRBD1; V gene: TRBV28; clone size: few; J gene: TRBJ2-2; CDR3 protein: CASKTGGTGELFF; CDR3 DNA: TGTGCCAGTAAGACAGGGGGCACCGGGGAGCTGTTTTTT
D gene: TRBD2; V gene: TRBV11-3; clone size: .; J gene: TRBJ2-1; CDR3 protein: CASSSGLADEQFF; CDR3 DNA: TGTGCCAGCAGCTCGGGACTAGCCGATGAGCAGTTCTTC
D gene: .; V gene: TRBV30; clone size: .; J gene: TRBJ1-2; CDR3 protein: CAWSVTGSYGYTF; CDR3 DNA: TGTGCCTGGAGTGTCACAGGGTCCTATGGCTACACCTTC
D gene: .; V gene: TRBV9; clone size: .; J gene: TRBJ2-7; CDR3 protein: CASSPQFQDEQYF; CDR3 DNA: TGTGCCAGCAGCCCACAATTCCAGGACGAGCAGTACTTC
D gene: .; V gene: TRBV3-1/TRBV3-2; clone size: .; J gene: TRBJ1-1; CDR3 protein: CASSQWGAGDTEAFF; CDR3 DNA: TGTGCCAGCAGCCAATGGGGCGCGGGGGACACTGAAGCTTTCTTT
D gene: TRBD1; V gene: TRBV7-2; clone size: .; J gene: TRBJ1-5; CDR3 protein: CASSDRGGGQPQHF; CDR3 DNA: TGTGCCAGCAGCGACAGGGGAGGAGGTCAGCCCCAGCATTTT
D gene: .; V gene: TRBV6-5; clone size: .; J gene: TRBJ2-1; CDR3 protein: CASTDPATGSNEQFF; CDR3 DNA: TGTGCCAGCACAGATCCAGCAACAGGATCCAATGAGCAGTTCTTC
D gene: TRBD2; V gene: TRBV6-4; clone size: .; J gene: TRBJ2-3; CDR3 protein: CASSDKAGGPADTQYF; CDR3 DNA: TGTGCCAGCAGTGACAAAGCGGGAGGGCCGGCAGATACGCAGTATTTT
D gene: .; V gene: TRBV9; clone size: few; J gene: TRBJ2-2; CDR3 protein: CASSRARGAGELFF; CDR3 DNA: TGTGCCAGCAGCAGGGCCAGGGGTGCCGGGGAGCTGTTTTTT
D gene: TRBD2; V gene: TRBV25-1; clone size: .; J gene: TRBJ2-1; CDR3 protein: CASSDPGLASYNEQFF; CDR3 DNA: TGTGCCAGCAGTGATCCAGGACTAGCCTCCTACAATGAGCAGTTCTTC
D gene: .; V gene: TRBV30; clone size: .; J gene: TRBJ1-1; CDR3 protein: CASKQGLNTEAFF; CDR3 DNA: TGTGCCAGTAAACAGGGCCTGAACACTGAAGCTTTCTTT
D gene: TRBD2; V gene: TRBV28; clone size: .; J gene: TRBJ2-1; CDR3 protein: CASSLPRTSGYNEQFF; CDR3 DNA: TGTGCCAGCAGTTTACCCCGGACTAGCGGGTACAATGAGCAGTTCTTC
D gene: .; V gene: TRBV28; clone size: .; J gene: TRBJ2-7; CDR3 protein: CASSAGVWSYEQYF; CDR3 DNA: TGTGCCAGCAGCGCAGGGGTTTGGTCCTACGAGCAGTACTTC
D gene: TRBD1; V gene: TRBV3-1/TRBV3-2; clone size: .; J gene: TRBJ2-7; CDR3 protein: CASSHRGRIYEQYF; CDR3 DNA: TGTGCCAGCAGCCACAGGGGGCGCATCTACGAGCAGTACTTC
D gene: TRBD1; V gene: TRBV18; clone size: .; J gene: TRBJ1-6; CDR3 protein: CASSPPGQGDSPLHF; CDR3 DNA: TGTGCCAGCTCACCACCGGGGCAGGGGGATTCACCCCTCCACTTT
D gene: .; V gene: TRBV20-1; clone size: .; J gene: TRBJ2-1; CDR3 protein: CSASRDNEQFF; CDR3 DNA: TGCAGTGCTAGCCGTGACAATGAGCAGTTCTTC
D gene: TRBD1; V gene: TRBV19; clone size: once; J gene: TRBJ2-6; CDR3 protein: CASSKGTGESGANVLTF; CDR3 DNA: TGTGCCAGTAGTAAGGGGACAGGAGAGTCTGGGGCCAACGTCCTGACTTTC
D gene: .; V gene: TRBV19; clone size: .; J gene: TRBJ1-1; CDR3 protein: CASIAVGRGTEAFF; CDR3 DNA: TGTGCCAGTATTGCGGTGGGGCGGGGCACTGAAGCTTTCTTT
D gene: TRBD2; V gene: TRBV24-1; clone size: .; J gene: TRBJ2-1; CDR3 protein: CATSDQTSGRIYNEQFF; CDR3 DNA: TGTGCCACCAGTGACCAAACTAGCGGGAGGATCTACAATGAGCAGTTCTTC
D gene: TRBD1; V gene: TRBV7-3; clone size: .; J gene: TRBJ1-2; CDR3 protein: CASSLDRAGGYTF; CDR3 DNA: TGTGCCAGCAGCCTGGACAGGGCGGGGGGCTACACCTTC
D gene: .; V gene: TRBV18; clone size: .; J gene: TRBJ2-5; CDR3 protein: CASSPSFSQETQYF; CDR3 DNA: TGTGCCAGCTCACCCTCCTTCTCCCAAGAGACCCAGTACTTC